This T cell receptor (beta chain) was documented in a study of T cell repertoires in cytomegalovirus infection. Study context: HLA-B-restricted CMV epitopes that are well studied, plus recently identified HLA-C-restricted ones, were used by the study.

Concerning this clonotype itself: Its specificity is not known.

TCRdb fed the reads into MiXCR, producing one record per CDR3 protein. The sample yields some 700,000 distinct CDR3 sequences, 30% to 40% seen once. The clonotype comes from a human donor in good health (CMV status not recorded). Some clones in this sample may be carry-over from other donors' samples. The sequenced sample was cultured PBMCs, obtained from culture after CMV antigen stimulation.

The CDR3 coding sequence is TGTGCCAGCAGCTTAGTCGGGGGACGCTTGTCCGGGGAGCTGTTTTTT. This encodes CASSLVGGRLSGELFF. J is TRBJ2-2 and V is TRBV7-9, with a weak D call TRBD2 (6 bases). The CDR3 consists of 16 residues. CDR1 and CDR2 (germline): SEHNR, FQNEAQ (reference sequence). V was pared by 1 base and J by 6 bases, with 15 bases between.